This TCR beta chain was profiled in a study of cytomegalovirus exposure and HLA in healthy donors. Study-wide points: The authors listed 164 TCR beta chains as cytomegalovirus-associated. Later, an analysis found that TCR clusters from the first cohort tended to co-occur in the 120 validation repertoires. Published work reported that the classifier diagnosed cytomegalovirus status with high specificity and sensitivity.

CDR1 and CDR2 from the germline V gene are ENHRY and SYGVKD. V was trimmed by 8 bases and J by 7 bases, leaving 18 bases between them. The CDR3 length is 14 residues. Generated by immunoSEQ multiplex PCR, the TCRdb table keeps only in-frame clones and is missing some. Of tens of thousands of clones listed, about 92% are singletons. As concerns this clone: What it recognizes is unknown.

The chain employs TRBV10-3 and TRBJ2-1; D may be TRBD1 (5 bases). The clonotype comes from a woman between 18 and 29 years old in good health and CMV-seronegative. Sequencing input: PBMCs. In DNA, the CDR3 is TGTGCCATCTCCCAAGGGGCGCGAGAAAATGAGCAGTTCTTC. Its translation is CAISQGARENEQFF.